This T cell receptor beta chain derives from a study of shared clonotypes between healthy human individuals. Overall study results and limits: Naive CD4 clonotypes overlapped across a handful of donors at roughly 5.1%.

Assay: immunoSEQ multiplex PCR; the TCRdb copy retains only in-frame clones and omits some. Found here are about 1 million clones, 70% to 80% of them singletons; the top ten hold around 1.5%. Subsets obtained from CD4+ cells comprised CD45RA+ naive and CD45RA-negative memory cells. This clone appeared once. Antigen unknown. The TCR originated in a man younger than 35 in good health. Material for sequencing was memory CD4+ T cells sorted from blood. Subset of the sample: CD45RA-negative fraction.

CDR3 sequence reads: CATSRDLAVEGNTIYF. The CDR3 DNA is TGTGCCACCAGCAGAGATCTGGCAGTAGAAGGAAACACCATATATTTT. The J gene is TRBJ1-3, the V gene TRBV15; D is undetermined. Germline values: CDR1 LNHNV, CDR2 YYDKDF (reference sequence). V gave up 0 bases and J gave up 4 bases, with 13 bases separating them. CDR3 length: 16 amino acids.